This entry concerns a single T cell receptor beta chain. Its antigen is unidentified. PCR amplification relied on 60 Vbeta primers (plus 13 Jbeta primers). This table comes from immunoSEQ multiplex PCR, and its TCRdb copy is limited to in-frame clones, with some not included. The sample has around 190,000 clones, around 82% seen once. The data originate from a study of cytomegalovirus exposure and HLA in healthy donors. About the study: Some 90 million unique TCRs from HLA-typed donors were held in an early data release. Caucasian-associated ancestry cluster membership applied to approximately 84% of 300 to 450 genotyped donors.

Overall study findings and caveats: Within a later analysis, the majority of CMV-associated TCR beta chains appeared HLA-restricted. The study designated fewer than 200 TCR beta chains cytomegalovirus-associated.

The CDR3 contains 11 residues. The ends were cut back, 2 bases at V and 6 bases at J, with 5 bases in the middle. Per germline, CDR1 MDHEN and CDR2 SYDVKM. This clonotype was sampled from a man aged 35-49 years in good health and CMV-seropositive. The rearrangement links TRBV28 to TRBJ2-7, with unresolved D. Sequenced input: PBMCs. CDR3 sequence reads: CASSLGFEQYF. As DNA, the CDR3 is TGTGCCAGCAGTTTAGGCTTCGAGCAGTACTTC.